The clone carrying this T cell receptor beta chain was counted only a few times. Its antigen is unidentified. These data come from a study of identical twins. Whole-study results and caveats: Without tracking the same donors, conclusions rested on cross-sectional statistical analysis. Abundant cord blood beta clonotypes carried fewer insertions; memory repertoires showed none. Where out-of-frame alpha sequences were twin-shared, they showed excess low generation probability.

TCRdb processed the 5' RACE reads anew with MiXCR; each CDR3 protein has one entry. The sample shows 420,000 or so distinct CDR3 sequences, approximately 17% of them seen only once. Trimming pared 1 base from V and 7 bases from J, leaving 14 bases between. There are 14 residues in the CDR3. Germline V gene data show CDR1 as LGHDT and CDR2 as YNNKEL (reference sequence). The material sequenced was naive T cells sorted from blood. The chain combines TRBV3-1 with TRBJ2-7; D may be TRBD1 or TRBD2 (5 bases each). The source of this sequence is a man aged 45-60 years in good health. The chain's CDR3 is CASSQVQGETEQYF. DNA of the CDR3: TGTGCCAGCAGCCAAGTTCAGGGAGAGACGGAGCAGTACTTC.